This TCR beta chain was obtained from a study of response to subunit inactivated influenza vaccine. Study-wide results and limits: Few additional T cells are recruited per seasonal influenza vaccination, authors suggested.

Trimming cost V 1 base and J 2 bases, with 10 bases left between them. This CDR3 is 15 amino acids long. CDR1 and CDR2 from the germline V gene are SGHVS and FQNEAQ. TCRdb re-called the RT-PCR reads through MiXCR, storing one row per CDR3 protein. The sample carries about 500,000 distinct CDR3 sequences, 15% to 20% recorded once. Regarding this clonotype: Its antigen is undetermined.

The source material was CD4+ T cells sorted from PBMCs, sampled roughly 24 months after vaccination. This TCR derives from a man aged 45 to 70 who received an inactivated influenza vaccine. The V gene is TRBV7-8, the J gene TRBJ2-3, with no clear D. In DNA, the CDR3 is TGTGCCAGCAGCTTAGTTGCCTTGGCCACAGATACGCAGTATTTT. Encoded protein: CASSLVALATDTQYF.